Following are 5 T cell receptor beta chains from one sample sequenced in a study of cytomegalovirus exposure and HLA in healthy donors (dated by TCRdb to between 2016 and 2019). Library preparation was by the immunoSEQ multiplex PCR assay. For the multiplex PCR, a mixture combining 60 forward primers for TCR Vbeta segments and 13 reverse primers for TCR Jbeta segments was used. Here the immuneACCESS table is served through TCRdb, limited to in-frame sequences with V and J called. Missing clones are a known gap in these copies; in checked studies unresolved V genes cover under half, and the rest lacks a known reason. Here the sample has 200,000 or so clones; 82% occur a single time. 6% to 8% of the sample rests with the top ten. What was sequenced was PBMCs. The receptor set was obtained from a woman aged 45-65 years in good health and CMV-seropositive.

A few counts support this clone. The CDR3: CASSAGGQARDYGYTF. Here the CDR3 DNA reads TGTGCCAGCAGCGCCGGGGGACAGGCTAGGGACTATGGCTACACCTTC. V gene TRBV7-9 combines with J gene TRBJ1-2; TRBD1 aligns across 8 bases. The CDR3 runs to 16 residues. V dropped 5 bases and J dropped 3; count of bases not matched to a gene: 11. Germline V lookup: CDR1 SEHNR, CDR2 FQNEAQ (reference sequence).

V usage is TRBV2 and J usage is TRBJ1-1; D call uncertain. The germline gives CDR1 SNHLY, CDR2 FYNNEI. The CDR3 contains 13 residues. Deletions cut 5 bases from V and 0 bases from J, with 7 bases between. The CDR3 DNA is TGTGCCAGCAGTACAACACTGAACACTGAAGCTTTCTTT. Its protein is CASSTTLNTEAFF.

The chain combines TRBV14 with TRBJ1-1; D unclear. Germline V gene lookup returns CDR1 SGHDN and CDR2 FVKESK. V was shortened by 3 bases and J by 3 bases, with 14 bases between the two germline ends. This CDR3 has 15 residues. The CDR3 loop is CASSQELSAYTEAFF. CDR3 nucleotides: TGTGCCAGCAGCCAGGAACTGAGCGCATACACTGAAGCTTTCTTT.

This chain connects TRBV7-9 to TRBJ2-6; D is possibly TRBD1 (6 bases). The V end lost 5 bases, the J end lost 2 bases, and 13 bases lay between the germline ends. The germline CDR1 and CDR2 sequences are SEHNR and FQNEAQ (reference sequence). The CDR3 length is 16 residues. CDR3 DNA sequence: TGTGCCAGCAGCCCCAGTCACAGGGCTGGGGCCAACGTCCTGACTTTC. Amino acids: CASSPSHRAGANVLTF.

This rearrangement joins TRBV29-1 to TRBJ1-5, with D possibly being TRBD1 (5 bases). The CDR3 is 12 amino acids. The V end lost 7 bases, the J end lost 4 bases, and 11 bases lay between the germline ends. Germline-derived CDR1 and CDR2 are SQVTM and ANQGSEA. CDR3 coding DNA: TGCAGCGCTCAGGAGGGGAATCAGCCCCAGCATTTT. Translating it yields CSAQEGNQPQHF.